Listed below are T cell receptor beta chains from one sample, sequenced in a study of Ad26.COV2.S vaccination and SARS-CoV-2 variants. Assay used: immunoSEQ multiplex PCR; TCRdb lists only in-frame clones, some missing. The sample lists some 520,000 clones, roughly nine tenths occurring once. The source material was peripheral blood, sampled in a trial of Ad26.COV2.S vaccine versus placebo. Receptors were obtained from a person aged 18 to 65 who received the Ad26.COV2.S COVID-19 vaccine or a placebo. The CDR3 runs from the conserved cysteine through the conserved F or W. Fields, in order: CDR3 protein, CDR3 DNA, D gene, J gene, clone size, V gene. D genes are given only for firm matches. Rows may omit the clone size; those that give it use once, few, many or a size class.

CDR3 protein: CASRPEWTGNTIYF
CDR3 DNA: TGTGCCAGCAGACCCGAATGGACTGGAAACACCATATATTTT
D gene: .
J gene: TRBJ1-3
clone size: few
V gene: TRBV11-1

CDR3 protein: CSASIPSGRAYEQYF
CDR3 DNA: TGCAGTGCTAGTATCCCCAGCGGGAGAGCCTACGAGCAGTACTTC
D gene: TRBD2
J gene: TRBJ2-7
clone size: .
V gene: TRBV20-1

CDR3 protein: CASSKVGEAETQYF
CDR3 DNA: TGTGCCAGCAGCAAAGTGGGGGAAGCAGAGACCCAGTACTTC
D gene: .
J gene: TRBJ2-5
clone size: .
V gene: TRBV21-1

CDR3 protein: CASSPAFNEKLFF
CDR3 DNA: TGTGCCAGCAGTCCCGCCTTTAATGAAAAACTGTTTTTT
D gene: .
J gene: TRBJ1-4
clone size: .
V gene: TRBV28

CDR3 protein: CAISESGGRGGEQFF
CDR3 DNA: TGTGCCATCAGTGAGTCGGGCGGGAGGGGCGGTGAGCAGTTCTTC
D gene: TRBD2
J gene: TRBJ2-1
clone size: .
V gene: TRBV10-3

CDR3 protein: CASSLRLAETQYF
CDR3 DNA: TGTGCCAGCAGCTTACGGCTAGCGGAGACCCAGTACTTC
D gene: .
J gene: TRBJ2-5
clone size: .
V gene: TRBV7-3

CDR3 protein: CASSIDRGQPQHF
CDR3 DNA: TGTGCCAGTAGTATCGACAGGGGCCAGCCCCAGCATTTT
D gene: TRBD1
J gene: TRBJ1-5
clone size: .
V gene: TRBV19

CDR3 protein: CARGGLGTLTGELFF
CDR3 DNA: TGCGCCAGAGGGGGTCTGGGGACCTTAACCGGGGAGCTGTTTTTT
D gene: .
J gene: TRBJ2-2
clone size: .
V gene: TRBV10-1

CDR3 protein: CATSLGTSLGGQFF
CDR3 DNA: TGTGCCACCAGTCTTGGGACTAGCTTAGGCGGGCAGTTCTTC
D gene: TRBD2
J gene: TRBJ2-1
clone size: .
V gene: TRBV24-1

CDR3 protein: CASSVSSGRAETQYF
CDR3 DNA: TGTGCCAGCAGCGTATCAAGCGGGAGGGCGGAGACCCAGTACTTC
D gene: TRBD2
J gene: TRBJ2-5
clone size: .
V gene: TRBV9

CDR3 protein: CASRSGRGDYHEQYF
CDR3 DNA: TGTGCCAGCAGATCCGGCAGGGGCGATTACCACGAGCAGTACTTC
D gene: .
J gene: TRBJ2-7
clone size: .
V gene: TRBV5-5

CDR3 protein: CASSPRIRGYEQYF
CDR3 DNA: TGTGCCAGCAGCCCGAGGATCCGGGGCTACGAGCAGTACTTC
D gene: .
J gene: TRBJ2-7
clone size: .
V gene: TRBV11-2

CDR3 protein: CASRLEGTSGYNEQFF
CDR3 DNA: TGTGCCAGCAGACTAGAGGGGACTAGCGGTTACAATGAGCAGTTCTTC
D gene: TRBD2
J gene: TRBJ2-1
clone size: .
V gene: TRBV7-2

CDR3 protein: CASTIYGRSSDEQFF
CDR3 DNA: TGTGCCAGTACTATCTATGGACGGTCCTCCGATGAGCAGTTCTTC
D gene: .
J gene: TRBJ2-1
clone size: .
V gene: TRBV19

CDR3 protein: CASSSYRTSGSVNEQYF
CDR3 DNA: TGTGCCAGCAGCTCCTACCGGACTAGCGGGAGTGTCAACGAGCAGTACTTC
D gene: TRBD2
J gene: TRBJ2-7
clone size: .
V gene: TRBV11-2

CDR3 protein: CASSFRTGPYEQYF
CDR3 DNA: TGTGCCAGCAGTTTCAGGACGGGACCTTACGAGCAGTACTTC
D gene: .
J gene: TRBJ2-7
clone size: once
V gene: TRBV27

CDR3 protein: CASSLSRGLAGGNEQFF
CDR3 DNA: TGTGCCAGCAGTTTAAGTCGTGGACTAGCGGGAGGTAATGAGCAGTTCTTC
D gene: TRBD2
J gene: TRBJ2-1
clone size: .
V gene: TRBV27

CDR3 protein: CASSLEDRFEGYTF
CDR3 DNA: TGTGCCAGCAGCTTAGAGGATCGGTTCGAGGGCTACACCTTC
D gene: .
J gene: TRBJ1-2
clone size: .
V gene: TRBV7-8

CDR3 protein: CASKMARSSHEQYF
CDR3 DNA: TGTGCCAGTAAGATGGCTAGATCCTCCCACGAGCAGTACTTC
D gene: .
J gene: TRBJ2-7
clone size: .
V gene: TRBV19

CDR3 protein: CASSLDGYSNQPQHF
CDR3 DNA: TGCGCCAGCAGCTTGGATGGGTATAGCAATCAGCCCCAGCATTTT
D gene: .
J gene: TRBJ1-5
clone size: .
V gene: TRBV5-1

CDR3 protein: CASSPTGAFGTEQFF
CDR3 DNA: TGTGCCAGCAGCCCTACCGGCGCGTTCGGGACTGAGCAGTTCTTC
D gene: .
J gene: TRBJ2-1
clone size: .
V gene: TRBV7-6

CDR3 protein: CSARLGGEKLFF
CDR3 DNA: TGCAGCGCGCGTTTGGGGGGCGAAAAACTGTTTTTT
D gene: .
J gene: TRBJ1-4
clone size: .
V gene: TRBV29-1

CDR3 protein: CASSLKGQGPNEQFF
CDR3 DNA: TGTGCCAGCAGCTTAAAGGGACAGGGCCCCAATGAGCAGTTCTTC
D gene: TRBD1
J gene: TRBJ2-1
clone size: .
V gene: TRBV7-2

CDR3 protein: CASSSPDREGNTEAFF
CDR3 DNA: TGTGCCAGCAGTTCCCCGGACAGGGAAGGAAACACTGAAGCTTTCTTT
D gene: TRBD1
J gene: TRBJ1-1
clone size: .
V gene: TRBV28

CDR3 protein: CASTPSPGKGKGTDTQYF
CDR3 DNA: TGCGCCAGCACCCCCTCCCCCGGGAAGGGGAAGGGAACAGATACGCAGTATTTT
D gene: .
J gene: TRBJ2-3
clone size: .
V gene: TRBV5-1

CDR3 protein: CATSALGEQYF
CDR3 DNA: TGTGCCACCAGTGCCCTGGGGGAGCAGTACTTC
D gene: .
J gene: TRBJ2-7
clone size: .
V gene: TRBV24-1

CDR3 protein: CASSAHRGHYEQYF
CDR3 DNA: TGTGCCAGTAGTGCACACAGGGGACACTACGAGCAGTACTTC
D gene: TRBD1
J gene: TRBJ2-7
clone size: .
V gene: TRBV19

CDR3 protein: CASSQVSGSGETQYF
CDR3 DNA: TGTGCCAGCAGCCAAGTTAGCGGTTCGGGGGAGACCCAGTACTTC
D gene: .
J gene: TRBJ2-5
clone size: .
V gene: TRBV4-2

CDR3 protein: CASSQAGTGQGRADTQYF
CDR3 DNA: TGTGCCAGCAGCCAAGCGGGTACCGGACAGGGAAGGGCAGATACGCAGTATTTT
D gene: TRBD1
J gene: TRBJ2-3
clone size: .
V gene: TRBV4-2

CDR3 protein: CAWSEGGASTDTQYF
CDR3 DNA: TGTGCCTGGAGTGAGGGGGGGGCTAGCACAGATACGCAGTATTTT
D gene: .
J gene: TRBJ2-3
clone size: .
V gene: TRBV30

CDR3 protein: CASSPPGLHLGYTF
CDR3 DNA: TGTGCCAGCAGCCCTCCGGGACTCCATCTTGGCTACACCTTC
D gene: .
J gene: TRBJ1-2
clone size: .
V gene: TRBV14

CDR3 protein: CASSFLSRQYF
CDR3 DNA: TGTGCCAGCAGTTTCCTGTCTAGGCAGTATTTT
D gene: .
J gene: TRBJ2-3
clone size: once
V gene: TRBV28